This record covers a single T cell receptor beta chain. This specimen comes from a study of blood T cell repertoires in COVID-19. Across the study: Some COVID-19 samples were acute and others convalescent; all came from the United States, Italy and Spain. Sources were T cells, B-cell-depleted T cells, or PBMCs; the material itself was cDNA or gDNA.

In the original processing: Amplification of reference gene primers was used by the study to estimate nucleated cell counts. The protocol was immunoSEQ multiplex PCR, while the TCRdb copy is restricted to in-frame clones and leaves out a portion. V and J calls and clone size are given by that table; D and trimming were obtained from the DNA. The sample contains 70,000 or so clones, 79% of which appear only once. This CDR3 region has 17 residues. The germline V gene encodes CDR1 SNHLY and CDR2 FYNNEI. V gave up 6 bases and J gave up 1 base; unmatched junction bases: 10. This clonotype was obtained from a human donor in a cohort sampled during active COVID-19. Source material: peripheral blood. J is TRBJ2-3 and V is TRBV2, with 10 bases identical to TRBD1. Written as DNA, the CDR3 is TGTGCCAGCAGGGGTGGACAGGGGGGTCGTCGCACAGATACGCAGTATTTT. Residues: CASRGGQGGRRTDTQYF.